The entry below gives a single T cell receptor (beta chain) sequence along with its context. Its antigen is as yet unknown. 13 Jbeta primers and 60 Vbeta primers were used for the PCR. Authors' methods: Approximately 80 million unique TCR beta chains, roughly 11 million of them shared, were counted by a later analysis. Using immunoSEQ multiplex PCR, the repertoire was profiled, and TCRdb retains in-frame clones only, with some absent. The DNA gave D and trimming, while V, J and clone size come from that table. The profile shows about 130,000 clones, 55% to 75% of them singletons. This sample was taken from a study of cytomegalovirus exposure and HLA in healthy donors. In the study overall: Approximately 180 million T cells yielded 120 million or so unique TCR beta sequences, as an earlier analysis found. The study placed 80% to 90% of its 398 genotyped donors in the Caucasian-associated ancestry cluster.

Findings and limits, study-wide: A later analysis linked a missense DCLRE1C variant to TCR beta V- and J-gene trimming.

This receptor was taken from a man aged 30-40 years in good health and CMV-seropositive. The sequenced sample consisted of PBMCs.

The CDR3 spells CASSSRTGSNYEQYF. CDR3 nucleotide sequence: TGTGCCAGCAGCTCGAGGACAGGGTCTAACTACGAGCAGTACTTC. V gene TRBV6-6 combines with J gene TRBJ2-7; 8 bases are shared with TRBD1. J gave up 3 bases and V 6 bases, and 10 bases lay outside the gene matches. The CDR3 totals 15 residues. Germline values: CDR1 MNHNY, CDR2 SVGAGI (reference sequence).